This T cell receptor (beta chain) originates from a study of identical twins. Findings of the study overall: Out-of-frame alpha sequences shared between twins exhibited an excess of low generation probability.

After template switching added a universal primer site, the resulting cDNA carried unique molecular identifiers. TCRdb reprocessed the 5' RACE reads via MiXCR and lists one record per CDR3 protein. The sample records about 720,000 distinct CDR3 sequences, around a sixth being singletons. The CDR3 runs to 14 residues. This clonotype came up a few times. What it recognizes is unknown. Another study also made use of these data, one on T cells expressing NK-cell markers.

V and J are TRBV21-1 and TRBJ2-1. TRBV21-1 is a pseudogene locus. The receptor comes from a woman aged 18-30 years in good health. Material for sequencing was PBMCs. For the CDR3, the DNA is TGTGCCAGCAGCAAAGTCTTGAAGGAGACTGAGCAGTTCTTC. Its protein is CASSKVLKETEQFF.